The entry below describes one T cell receptor beta chain. What it binds is not known. Sequencing used immunoSEQ multiplex PCR; TCRdb keeps in-frame clones, though not all of them. The data show 150,000 to 200,000 clones, about 90% seen once. Germline V gene lookup returns CDR1 MGHRA and CDR2 YSYEKL. The CDR3 sequence is 17 residues long. The germline V and J ends were trimmed by 0 bases and 2 bases, with 14 bases remaining between them. The data stem from a study of cytomegalovirus exposure and HLA in healthy donors. Study results and caveats: Rare TCR sequences predominated, though certain public TCRs were found in many donors.

The receptor was derived from a woman aged 30 to 39 in good health and CMV-seronegative. The chain combines TRBV4-1 with TRBJ2-1, with a possible D match to TRBD2 (5 bases). The sample was PBMCs. As DNA, the CDR3 is TGCGCCAGCAGCCAAGATTCTACGGGGTCCACCTACAATGAGCAGTTCTTC. Translation: CASSQDSTGSTYNEQFF.